A single sample is the source of the 18 T cell receptor beta chains below, sequenced in a study of identical twins. TCRdb called the 5' RACE reads again in MiXCR, with one record for every CDR3 protein. Of around 290,000 distinct CDR3 sequences detected, roughly 9.8% appear once; the ten largest clones hold about 7.1%. These data were also filed under a second study, of yellow fever vaccine responses in identical twins.

The sample was CD8+ T cells sorted from blood. These receptors were taken from a woman under 30 in good health.

Ten or more counts support this clonotype. The rearrangement links TRBV6-2 or TRBV6-3 to TRBJ1-4, with unresolved D. CDR1 and CDR2 (germline): MNHEY, SVGEGT. This CDR3 is built from 15 residues. The V end was cut by 5 bases, the J end by 8 bases, with 18 bases between. In nucleotides, the CDR3 is TGTGCCAGCAGTATTCTTGGTGGTTCAGTCGAAAAACTGTTTTTT. This encodes CASSILGGSVEKLFF.

This clonotype has more than one count but fewer than ten. At one of its ends the junction is not consistent with the germline gene, which may arise from a read error. The CDR3 sequence is CASSLSPNTEVFF. CDR3 DNA: TGTGCCAGCAGCTTATCCCCGAACACTGAAGTTTTCTTT. The rearrangement uses TRBV7-6 and TRBJ1-1; D not certain. This CDR3 contains 13 residues. Germline assignment: CDR1 SGHVS and CDR2 FNYEAQ.

V usage is TRBV28 and J usage is TRBJ1-6; no reliable D call. CDR3 length: 15 amino acids. Trimming pared 7 bases from V and 0 bases from J, leaving 10 bases between. Germline V gives CDR1 MDHEN, CDR2 SYDVKM. The CDR3 reads CASIYRDSYNSPLHF. The DNA of the CDR3 is TGTGCCAGCATTTATCGGGACTCCTATAATTCACCCCTCCACTTT.

In this sample, this clonotype turned up many times. A junction end diverges from the germline sequence, so it may reflect a read error. V and J are TRBV29-1 and TRBJ2-1; 9 bases agree with TRBD2. CDR1 is SQVTM and CDR2 is ANQGSEA in the germline V gene. This CDR3 is 11 amino acids long. In DNA, the CDR3 is TGCAGCGTTGTGGTAGCGGGGGAGGTCGCATTC. This translates into CSVVVAGEVAF.

The gene calls are TRBV20-1 and TRBJ2-3; 9 bases agree with TRBD1. Trimming at V came to 6 bases and at J to 2 bases, leaving 15 bases not matched to a gene. CDR3 size: 17 residues. CDR1 is DFQATT and CDR2 is SNEGSKA in the germline V gene (reference sequence). The CDR3 region is CSAVGTGLQRNTDTQYF. CDR3 sequence (DNA): TGCAGTGCGGTTGGGACAGGGTTACAGCGCAACACAGATACGCAGTATTTT.

The chain combines TRBV7-3 with TRBJ2-1, with TRBD1 matching 7 bases. The length of the CDR3 is 16 residues. Per the germline V gene, CDR1 is SGHTA and CDR2 is FQGTGA. With V trimmed by 2 bases and J by 9 bases, 13 bases remained unmatched. The CDR3 DNA follows: TGTGCCAGCAGCTTAGAAGGGGGCGACAGATTTGGTGAGCAGTTCTTC. Translation gives CASSLEGGDRFGEQFF.

Ten or more counts support this clonotype. The chain has TRBV12-3 or TRBV12-4 and TRBJ2-3, with D possibly matching TRBD2 (6 bases). The CDR3 covers 14 residues. The V end lost 8 bases, the J end lost 5 bases, and 17 bases lay between the germline ends. In DNA, the CDR3 is TGTGCCAGCTATGAGGGACTTGGTCTAGATACGCAGTATTTT. Its translation: CASYEGLGLDTQYF.

This clonotype was detected only a few times. The chain joins TRBV28 to TRBJ2-1; possible D gene TRBD2, 5 bases. This CDR3 spans 14 amino acids. Trimming pared 3 bases from V and 1 base from J, leaving 7 bases between. CDR1 and CDR2 (germline): MDHEN, SYDVKM. CDR3 nucleotides: TGTGCCAGCAGTTTCGGGATTTCCTACAATGAGCAGTTCTTC. Translation gives CASSFGISYNEQFF.

This clonotype was observed many times. The V call is TRBV28, the J call TRBJ2-5; D ambiguous. The CDR3 has 13 amino acids. From germline, CDR1 is MDHEN and CDR2 SYDVKM. V shed 3 bases and J shed 0 bases, with 5 bases lying between them. The CDR3 DNA reads TGTGCCAGCAGTTTCTTGGACCAAGAGACCCAGTACTTC. Translation: CASSFLDQETQYF.

This clonotype was detected ten times or more. A junction boundary mismatches the germline segment, possibly from a read error. This chain joins TRBV7-9 and TRBJ2-7; D remains unclear. Germline V CDR1 and CDR2: SEHNR, FQNEAQ (reference sequence). The CDR3 sequence is 12 residues long. For the CDR3, the DNA is TGCGCCAGCAGCTTGGGTTCCTACGAGCAGTACTTC. Amino acids: CASSLGSYEQYF.

This clonotype came up many times. The chain couples TRBV28 to TRBJ2-1; D is uncertain. The ends were cut back, 5 bases at V and 5 bases at J, with 16 bases in the middle. CDR3 length equals 15 residues. Germline assignment: CDR1 MDHEN and CDR2 SYDVKM. This CDR3 reads CASSLRSRDDNEQFF. The CDR3 DNA is TGTGCCAGCAGTCTCAGGTCTAGAGATGACAATGAGCAGTTCTTC.

This clonotype was seen only a few times. The chain combines TRBV27 with TRBJ2-5, with 15 bases matching TRBD2. The trim removed 2 bases at V and 5 bases at J, leaving 6 bases unmatched. Germline CDR1 reads MNHEY; CDR2 reads SMNVEV (reference sequence). The CDR3 is 17 amino acids. For the CDR3, the DNA is TGTGCCAGCAGTTTAGGACTAGCGGGGGGGCAATTGGAGACCCAGTACTTC. Protein: CASSLGLAGGQLETQYF.

This clonotype showed up many times. The chain is built from TRBV4-1 and TRBJ2-7; 9 nucleotides align to TRBD1. The length of the CDR3 is 14 residues. Germline values: CDR1 MGHRA, CDR2 YSYEKL. V was pared by 4 bases and J by 4 bases, with 5 bases of the junction left unmatched. CDR3 amino acids: CASSLGTGQYEQYF. Written as DNA, the CDR3 is TGCGCCAGCAGCCTCGGGACAGGGCAATACGAGCAGTACTTC.

In this sample, this clonotype turned up a few times. The gene calls are TRBV28 and TRBJ1-5, with 7 bases aligning to TRBD1. The CDR3 runs to 17 residues. The junction had 16 bases not matched to a gene; V was cut back by 8 bases and J by 3 bases. CDR1 and CDR2 from the germline V gene are MDHEN and SYDVKM. The CDR3 DNA reads TGTGCCAGCGGCCCCACGCGGTGGGACAGCCACAATCAGCCCCAGCATTTT. This encodes CASGPTRWDSHNQPQHF.

This clonotype came up a few times. V is TRBV7-6 and J is TRBJ2-2; tentative D call: TRBD1 (5 bases). CDR1 SGHVS and CDR2 FNYEAQ come from the germline V gene. The germline V and J ends were trimmed by 4 bases and 4 bases, with 22 bases remaining between them. CDR3 size: 18 residues. Here the CDR3 reads CASSYPPGHSDGTGELFF. CDR3 DNA sequence: TGTGCCAGCAGCTACCCCCCTGGACACTCGGATGGCACCGGGGAGCTGTTTTTT.

This clonotype showed up just a few times. The chain employs TRBV6-5 and TRBJ1-2; D is perhaps TRBD1 (6 bases). The CDR3 length is 16 residues. Germline CDR1 and CDR2: MNHEY and SVGAGI. V was pared by 6 bases and J by 4 bases, with 21 bases between. CDR3 residues: CASSYGTHPRGYGYTF. DNA for the CDR3: TGTGCCAGCAGCTACGGGACACACCCTCGGGGCTATGGCTACACCTTC.

This clonotype has ten or more counts. This sequence joins TRBV6-6 and TRBJ2-7; unclear D gene. V was clipped by 3 bases and J by 5 bases, with 8 bases between them. Germline loops: CDR1 MNHNY, CDR2 SVGAGI (reference sequence). The CDR3 has 12 amino acids. In nucleotides, the CDR3 is TGTGCCAGCAGTTATCGAAAGGACGAGCAGTACTTC. Translated, it gives CASSYRKDEQYF.

V is TRBV30 and J is TRBJ2-5, with 9 bases lining up with TRBD2. Per the germline V gene, CDR1 is GTSNPN and CDR2 is SVGIG (reference sequence). The CDR3 covers 16 residues. The J segment lost 5 bases and the V segment lost 3 bases, leaving 13 bases of the junction unmatched. Written as DNA, the CDR3 is TGTGCCTGGAGGAGCGGGGCGGGAGGGCCCGGGGAGACCCAGTACTTC. The encoded protein is CAWRSGAGGPGETQYF. Combining the CDR3 with reference TRBV30 and TRBJ2-5 gives the whole variable domain SQTIHQWPATLVQPVGSPLSLECTVEGTSNPNLYWYRQAAGRGLQLLFYSVGIGQISSEVPQNLSASRPQDRQFILSSKKLLLSDSGFYLCAWRSGAGGPGETQYFGPGTRLLVL.